Listed below are T cell receptor beta chains from one sample, sequenced in a study of neoadjuvant anti-PD-1 for oral cavity cancer. TCRdb's table, derived via immunoSEQ multiplex PCR, lists solely in-frame clones and lacks some. The sample carries more than 11,000 clones, about three quarters recorded once. The input for sequencing was PBMCs, taken after nivolumab (anti-PD-1) treatment. These receptors all stem from a person aged 40-85 years with oral cavity squamous cell carcinoma. CDR3s include the opening cysteine and the closing phenylalanine or tryptophan. A D gene is named only where the DNA matches it firmly. Size values are once, few and many counts, or a class for expanded clones, and some rows have none.

TRBJ2-7 | TRBD2 | TRBV6-1 | NA | CASTLLAAASYEQYF | TGTGCCAGCACTCTACTAGCGGCTGCCTCCTACGAGCAGTACTTC
TRBJ2-1 | NA | TRBV5-1 | NA | CASSLGGLEGVNNEQFF | TGCGCCAGCAGCTTGGGGGGGCTAGAGGGTGTGAACAATGAGCAGTTCTTC
TRBJ2-6 | NA | TRBV19 | NA | CASNSLSSGANVLTF | TGTGCCAGTAACTCCCTTAGCTCTGGGGCCAACGTCCTGACTTTC
TRBJ2-6 | TRBD2 | TRBV27 | NA | CASSRGLLQAGANVLTF | TGTGCCAGCAGCCGGGGACTACTGCAGGCCGGGGCCAACGTCCTGACTTTC
TRBJ2-3 | NA | TRBV6-1 | NA | CASSDLTTSTDTQYF | TGTGCCAGCAGTGACCTTACCACTAGCACAGATACGCAGTATTTT
TRBJ2-3 | TRBD2 | TRBV2 | NA | CASSPKRGGFTDTQYF | TGTGCCAGCAGCCCGAAGCGGGGGGGTTTCACAGATACGCAGTATTTT
TRBJ2-1 | NA | TRBV14 | NA | CASSQVKQAEQFF | TGTGCCAGCAGCCAAGTCAAACAGGCTGAGCAGTTCTTC
TRBJ1-1 | NA | TRBV6-5 | NA | CASSPPGTMNTEAFF | TGTGCCAGCAGTCCACCGGGGACCATGAACACTGAAGCTTTCTTT
TRBJ2-2 | TRBD2 | TRBV6-1 | NA | CASSELVGGTSSSGELFF | TGTGCCAGCAGTGAATTGGTCGGTGGGACTAGCTCCTCCGGGGAGCTGTTTTTT
TRBJ2-1 | TRBD2 | TRBV11-2 | NA | CASSLVSGSYNEQFF | TGTGCCAGCAGCTTAGTGAGCGGGAGCTACAATGAGCAGTTCTTC
TRBJ2-2 | NA | TRBV2 | NA | CASSSPLSSGPNTGELFF | TGTGCCAGCAGTTCACCCTTATCGTCAGGGCCGAACACCGGGGAGCTGTTTTTT
TRBJ2-1 | NA | TRBV29-1 | NA | CSVDTRVYNEQFF | TGCAGCGTTGACACTAGAGTATACAATGAGCAGTTCTTC
TRBJ1-3 | NA | TRBV6-1 | NA | CASSDRTHPSGNTIYF | TGTGCCAGCAGTGACAGGACTCACCCTTCTGGAAACACCATATATTTT
TRBJ2-4 | TRBD1 | TRBV9 | NA | CASSVEGQGAKNIQYF | TGTGCCAGCAGCGTAGAGGGACAGGGAGCCAAAAACATTCAGTACTTC
TRBJ2-7 | NA | TRBV5-5 | NA | CASSFRDGFYEQYF | TGTGCCAGCAGCTTCCGGGACGGTTTCTACGAGCAGTACTTC
TRBJ2-5 | NA | TRBV11-3 | NA | CASSSGQKETQYF | TGTGCCAGCAGCTCCGGACAGAAAGAGACCCAGTACTTC
TRBJ1-2 | NA | TRBV6-5 | NA | CASSSQGLYGYTF | TGTGCCAGCAGTTCACAGGGACTCTATGGCTACACCTTC
TRBJ2-1 | NA | TRBV7-9 | NA | CASSLWRDSDGHNEQFF | TGTGCCAGCAGCTTATGGCGGGACTCCGATGGGCACAATGAGCAGTTCTTC
TRBJ1-5 | NA | TRBV27 | few | CASKDSNQPQHF | TGTGCCAGCAAGGACAGCAATCAGCCCCAGCATTTT
TRBJ1-4 | NA | TRBV5-6 | once | CASSLVAGRSEKLFF | TGTGCCAGCAGCTTAGTGGCGGGGAGAAGCGAAAAACTGTTTTTT
TRBJ2-7 | NA | TRBV6-6 | few | CASSYQQGPYEQYF | TGTGCCAGCAGTTACCAACAGGGCCCCTACGAGCAGTACTTC
TRBJ2-3 | NA | TRBV6-5 | NA | CASSSGLRTQYF | TGTGCCAGCAGCTCGGGACTCCGTACGCAGTATTTT
TRBJ1-3 | TRBD1 | TRBV28 | NA | CASIRQGEGNTIYF | TGTGCCAGCATCCGACAGGGCGAGGGAAACACCATATATTTT
TRBJ2-7 | TRBD2 | TRBV18 | NA | CASSPSQLAGGEQYF | TGTGCCAGCTCACCATCGCAACTAGCGGGAGGCGAGCAGTACTTC
TRBJ2-1 | TRBD2 | TRBV28 | NA | CASSFGLGRGYYNEQFF | TGTGCCAGCAGTTTCGGTTTAGGGCGGGGGTACTACAATGAGCAGTTCTTC
TRBJ2-5 | NA | TRBV30 | NA | CAWSVPRTNKETQYF | TGTGCCTGGAGTGTACCCAGAACTAATAAAGAGACCCAGTACTTC
TRBJ1-1 | NA | TRBV10-3 | NA | CAISGLSMANTEAFF | TGTGCCATCAGTGGCCTTTCAATGGCGAACACTGAAGCTTTCTTT
TRBJ2-2 | NA | TRBV2 | NA | CASSYAGPAGELFF | TGTGCCAGCAGTTACGCAGGGCCGGCCGGGGAGCTGTTTTTT
TRBJ1-4 | NA | TRBV10-3 | NA | CAVQGGRNEKLFF | TGTGCGGTCCAAGGGGGACGTAATGAAAAACTGTTTTTT
TRBJ2-2 | TRBD2 | TRBV25-1 | NA | CASSDRTSVTGELFF | TGTGCCAGCAGTGATAGGACTAGTGTCACCGGGGAGCTGTTTTTT
TRBJ2-2 | TRBD2 | TRBV30 | few | CAWSKGLAGVGELFF | TGTGCCTGGAGTAAGGGACTAGCGGGAGTCGGGGAGCTGTTTTTT
TRBJ1-5 | NA | TRBV28 | NA | CASSYSGPSSNQPQHF | TGTGCCAGCAGTTACAGCGGACCCTCGTCAAATCAGCCCCAGCATTTT
TRBJ2-7 | TRBD1 | TRBV28 | NA | CASSSYQRTGSYEQYF | TGTGCCAGCAGCTCATACCAACGGACAGGTTCCTACGAGCAGTACTTC
TRBJ2-2 | NA | TRBV4-2 | NA | CASSQDPGRWANTGELFF | TGTGCCAGCAGCCAAGATCCTGGCAGGTGGGCGAACACCGGGGAGCTGTTTTTT
TRBJ2-3 | NA | TRBV7-9 | few | CASSLRQEGDTQYF | TGTGCCAGCAGCCTAAGACAGGAGGGAGATACGCAGTATTTT
TRBJ1-3 | NA | TRBV6-1 | NA | CASSGFEGLTSGNTIYF | TGTGCCAGCAGTGGTTTTGAGGGGCTAACTTCTGGAAACACCATATATTTT
TRBJ2-7 | NA | TRBV28 | NA | CASQKGGHGYEQYF | TGTGCCAGCCAAAAAGGGGGACACGGCTACGAGCAGTACTTC
TRBJ2-3 | TRBD1 | TRBV14 | NA | CASSPLGQGTDTQYF | TGTGCCAGCAGCCCTCTTGGACAGGGCACAGATACGCAGTATTTT
TRBJ1-5 | NA | TRBV5-1 | once | CASSLSETDSNQPQHF | TGCGCCAGCAGCTTGTCTGAGACAGATAGCAATCAGCCCCAGCATTTT
TRBJ2-1 | TRBD2 | TRBV2 | NA | CASSVPRGSGRAYNEQFF | TGTGCCAGCAGTGTCCCCCGGGGGAGCGGGAGGGCCTACAATGAGCAGTTCTTC
TRBJ1-5 | TRBD1 | TRBV19 | few | CASSSVTGGVGNQPQHF | TGTGCCAGTTCTTCCGTTACAGGGGGAGTAGGCAATCAGCCCCAGCATTTT
TRBJ1-1 | NA | TRBV5-1 | NA | CASSLRTDKNTEAFF | TGCGCCAGCAGCTTGCGCACAGACAAGAACACTGAAGCTTTCTTT
TRBJ2-6 | NA | TRBV2 | NA | CASSGQSGANVLTF | TGTGCCAGCAGTGGACAGTCTGGGGCCAACGTCCTGACTTTC
TRBJ2-7 | TRBD1 | TRBV5-1 | NA | CASSLSGTGVYEQYF | TGCGCCAGCAGCCTCTCCGGGACAGGGGTCTACGAGCAGTACTTC
TRBJ2-3 | TRBD1 | TRBV10-3 | NA | CAISEELLGTGGTDTQYF | TGTGCCATCAGTGAGGAGCTTTTGGGGACAGGGGGCACAGATACGCAGTATTTT
TRBJ2-2 | TRBD1 | TRBV27 | NA | CASSTGVTGELFF | TGTGCCAGCAGCACAGGGGTCACCGGGGAGCTGTTTTTT
TRBJ2-3 | NA | TRBV6-1 | once | CASRTAPGETDTQYF | TGTGCCAGCAGGACAGCCCCCGGGGAGACAGATACGCAGTATTTT
TRBJ2-3 | NA | TRBV5-1 | NA | CASRLERDTQYF | TGCGCCAGCAGATTGGAGAGAGATACGCAGTATTTT
TRBJ2-7 | NA | TRBV15 | NA | CATSREGFGARYEQYF | TGTGCCACCAGCAGAGAGGGGTTCGGGGCCCGCTACGAGCAGTACTTC
TRBJ1-2 | NA | TRBV28 | NA | CASSTRGDYGYTF | TGTGCCAGCAGTACGAGGGGAGACTATGGCTACACCTTC
TRBJ2-1 | TRBD2 | TRBV28 | few | CASRGGTSGSRNEQFF | TGTGCCAGCAGGGGGGGGACTAGCGGGAGTCGGAATGAGCAGTTCTTC
TRBJ2-2 | TRBD2 | TRBV5-1 | NA | CASTLAGGPPGELFF | TGCGCCAGCACCCTAGCGGGAGGGCCCCCCGGGGAGCTGTTTTTT
TRBJ2-2 | TRBD2 | TRBV5-1 | once | CASSDPRELGELFF | TGCGCCAGCAGCGACCCGCGGGAGTTGGGGGAGCTGTTTTTT
TRBJ2-1 | NA | TRBV5-1 | NA | CASSLEGASYNEQFF | TGCGCCAGCAGCTTGGAGGGTGCCTCCTACAATGAGCAGTTCTTC
TRBJ2-3 | NA | TRBV11-2 | NA | CASSSPRMGTDTQYF | TGTGCCAGCAGCTCCCCAAGGATGGGCACAGATACGCAGTATTTT
TRBJ2-1 | TRBD2 | TRBV19 | NA | CASSIPPTSGRGSSYNEQFF | TGTGCCAGTAGTATCCCCCCGACTAGCGGGAGAGGGAGCTCCTACAATGAGCAGTTCTTC
TRBJ2-7 | NA | TRBV28 | NA | CASSLVQEIRERGGYEQYF | TGTGCCAGCAGTTTAGTGCAGGAAATCCGTGAGAGGGGGGGGTACGAGCAGTACTTC
TRBJ1-3 | NA | TRBV7-9 | NA | CASSLAGTYISGNTIYF | TGTGCCAGCAGCTTGGCCGGGACGTACATCTCTGGAAACACCATATATTTT
TRBJ2-1 | NA | TRBV6-1 | NA | CASSEALAEGGSYNEQFF | TGTGCCAGCAGTGAAGCTTTAGCGGAGGGGGGCTCCTACAATGAGCAGTTCTTC
TRBJ2-6 | TRBD1 | TRBV9 | NA | CASSVTGTGYSGANVLTF | TGTGCCAGCAGCGTAACCGGGACAGGGTACTCTGGGGCCAACGTCCTGACTTTC